The next 22 T cell receptor beta chains were all read from a single sample in a study of early T cells in non-severe SARS-CoV-2 infection listed by TCRdb under 2021. The library was prepared using 5' RACE. Sequenced using a NextSeq 500. Clones were called with MiXCR by TCRdb after fastp trimmed the public reads at Q25, and only in-frame beta chains were retained. Each entry merges the rows of one CDR3 protein and shows their most common DNA and genes. The sample profile shows around 70,000 distinct CDR3 sequences; roughly 10% of them were found once. The top ten constitute about 3.5% of the sample. The source material was whole blood. The origin of the receptors is an adult who was a healthcare worker with PCR-confirmed SARS-CoV-2 infection or an uninfected control (not recorded which).

This sequence joins TRBV6-2 or TRBV6-3 and TRBJ1-1; the D is unclear. V dropped 4 bases and J dropped 3 bases, with 15 bases sitting between them. This CDR3 contains 15 residues. The germline V gene has CDR1 MNHEY and CDR2 SVGEGT. This CDR3 reads CASSLRRREYTEAFF. The CDR3 nucleotides are TGTGCCAGCAGTTTGCGACGGCGAGAATACACTGAAGCTTTCTTT.

This clonotype was observed a few times. The rearrangement joins TRBV28 to TRBJ1-2; D remains unclear. V gave up 7 bases and J gave up 4 bases, with 16 bases separating them. The CDR3 has 14 residues. Germline assignment: CDR1 MDHEN and CDR2 SYDVKM. CDR3 DNA: TGTGCCAGCACCCCCGGGAGACAAACCTATGGCTACACCTTC. Translated: CASTPGRQTYGYTF.

Notes on this clonotype: This may be a read error: a much more frequent sequence differs by one nucleotide. The chain recombines TRBV19 with TRBJ2-3; D not resolved. The CDR3 covers 14 residues. Germline lookup yields CDR1 LNHDA and CDR2 SQIVND (reference sequence). DNA of the CDR3: TGTGCCTGTAGTATAGCCACTAGCACAGATACGCAGTATTTT. Amino acid sequence: CACSIATSTDTQYF.

In this sample, this clonotype turned up a few times. J is TRBJ1-4 and V is TRBV18, with D unresolved. This CDR3 has 12 residues. Germline-derived CDR1 and CDR2 are KGHSH and LQKENI. Trimming stripped 3 bases from V and 15 bases from J, with 14 bases between. CDR3: CASSPTREEVFF. The CDR3 coding sequence is TGTGCCAGCTCACCGACACGGGAAGAGGTGTTTTTT.

The chain employs TRBV5-5 and TRBJ1-1, with D possibly matching TRBD1 (6 bases). The ends were cut back, 5 bases at V and 3 bases at J, with 14 bases in the middle. CDR3 length: 14 residues. CDR1 is SGHKS and CDR2 is YYEKEE in the germline V gene (reference sequence). The CDR3 DNA reads as TGTGCCAGCAGTACAGGGCGAGTGCACACTGAAGCTTTCTTT. Translation: CASSTGRVHTEAFF.

This chain connects TRBV7-6 to TRBJ1-4; a possible D gene is TRBD1 (5 bases). Per germline, CDR1 SGHVS and CDR2 FNYEAQ. V gave up 2 bases and J gave up 6 bases, with 13 bases separating them. This CDR3 has 15 residues. This CDR3 is CASSLKAGRYEKLFF. CDR3 DNA: TGTGCCAGCAGCTTAAAGGCAGGGCGGTATGAAAAACTGTTTTTT. The full variable domain, with the rest looked up from reference TRBV7-6 and TRBJ1-4, is GAGVSQSPRYKVTKRGQDVALRCDPISGHVSLYWYRQALGQGPEFLTYFNYEAQQDKSGLPNDRFSAERPEGSISTLTIQRTEQRDSAMYRCASSLKAGRYEKLFFGSGTQLSVL.

This clonotype was seen a handful of times. The chain joins TRBV3-1 to TRBJ1-2, with 9 bases identical to TRBD1. After removal of 4 bases from V and 4 bases from J, the junction contained 4 bases not matched to a gene. Germline V gives CDR1 LGHDT, CDR2 YNNKEL (reference sequence). The CDR3 is made up of 14 amino acids. The CDR3 region has the DNA TGTGCCAGCAGCCTATCGACAGGGGGCTATGGCTACACCTTC. It is translated as CASSLSTGGYGYTF. The full variable domain, completed using reference TRBV3-1 and TRBJ1-2, is DTAVSQTPKYLVTQMGNDKSIKCEQNLGHDTMYWYKQDSKKFLKIMFSYNNKELIINETVPNRFSPKSPDKAHLNLHINSLELGDSAVYFCASSLSTGGYGYTFGSGTRLTVV.

This clonotype was detected only a few times. The J gene is TRBJ2-7, the V gene TRBV5-1; D may be TRBD1 (6 bases). Germline V gives CDR1 SGHRS, CDR2 YFSETQ. The CDR3 totals 14 residues. V was cut by 5 bases and J by 3 bases, with 15 bases left in between. The CDR3 protein is CASSSSRDIYEQYF. Here the CDR3 DNA reads TGCGCCAGCAGTTCGTCCCGGGACATCTACGAGCAGTACTTC. The complete variable domain, with remaining parts taken from reference TRBV5-1 and TRBJ2-7, reads KAGVTQTPRYLIKTRGQQVTLSCSPISGHRSVSWYQQTPGQGLQFLFEYFSETQRNKGNFPGRFSGRQFSNSRSEMNVSTLELGDSALYLCASSSSRDIYEQYFGPGTRLTVT.

This clonotype appeared a few times. The V gene is TRBV6-1, the J gene TRBJ2-1; 13 bases are shared with TRBD2. The V and J ends lost 8 bases and 6 bases, in that order; junction bases with no gene match: 7. The CDR3 contains 15 residues. The germline CDR1 and CDR2 sequences are MNHNS and SASEGT. CDR3 nucleotide sequence: TGTGCCAGCGGAACACTAGCGGGAGGGGGCAATGAGCAGTTCTTC. This translates into CASGTLAGGGNEQFF.

For the CDR3, the DNA is TGCAGTGCTAGATCTCCCACTGAAGCTTTCTTT. It yields the protein CSARSPTEAFF. The chain uses TRBV20-1 and TRBJ1-1; D remains unclear. Germline loops: CDR1 DFQATT, CDR2 SNEGSKA (reference sequence). CDR3 size: 11 residues. The V end lost 2 bases, the J end lost 4 bases, and 5 bases lay between the germline ends.

Many counts were recorded for this clonotype. The genes are TRBV30 and TRBJ2-1; no definite D call. Germline CDR1 and CDR2: GTSNPN and SVGIG (reference sequence). The germline V and J ends were trimmed by 0 bases and 8 bases, with 8 bases remaining between them. The CDR3 totals 12 residues. CDR3 protein: CAWSVLWDEQFF. CDR3 coding DNA: TGTGCCTGGAGTGTACTGTGGGATGAGCAGTTCTTC.

The rearrangement joins TRBV5-5 to TRBJ1-2; D unresolved. The CDR3 is made up of 13 amino acids. Trimming stripped 1 base from V and 6 bases from J, with 10 bases between. Germline V gene sequence: CDR1 SGHKS, CDR2 YYEKEE (reference sequence). CDR3 sequence (DNA): TGTGCCAGCAGCTTGCTTGGGCCCGATGGCTACACCTTC. It yields the protein CASSLLGPDGYTF.

This clonotype was counted between two and nine times. J is TRBJ2-3 and V is TRBV5-1; the D is unclear. This CDR3 comprises 15 residues. Deletions cut 0 bases from V and 0 bases from J, with 8 bases between. The germline gives CDR1 SGHRS, CDR2 YFSETQ. As DNA, the CDR3 is TGCGCCAGCAGCTTGGGCAGTCTTAGCACAGATACGCAGTATTTT. Translation: CASSLGSLSTDTQYF.

The gene calls are TRBV5-1 and TRBJ2-7; D possibly uses TRBD1 or TRBD2 (5 bases each). V was shortened by 0 bases and J by 4 bases, with 11 bases between the two germline ends. The germline CDR1 and CDR2 sequences are SGHRS and YFSETQ. CDR3 length: 14 residues. The CDR3 region is CASSLGDVGYEQYF. DNA of the CDR3: TGCGCCAGCAGCTTGGGGGACGTAGGGTACGAGCAGTACTTC.

The V gene is TRBV12-3 or TRBV12-4, the J gene TRBJ1-4; tentative D call: TRBD1 (5 bases). The CDR3 consists of 14 residues. V was trimmed by 6 bases and J by 4 bases, leaving 12 bases between them. CDR3 loop: CASSLGDYNEKLFF. The CDR3 coding sequence is TGTGCCAGCAGCCTAGGGGACTATAATGAAAAACTGTTTTTT.

In this sample, this clonotype turned up many times. The rearrangement joins TRBV28 to TRBJ2-1, with a tentative D call TRBD2 (5 bases). The ends were cut back, 2 bases at V and 8 bases at J, with 16 bases in the middle. This CDR3 has 15 amino acids. Per the germline V gene, CDR1 is MDHEN and CDR2 is SYDVKM. The DNA for the CDR3 is TGTGCCAGCAGTTTAGCGGCTAGCCGAAGGGATGAGCAGTTCTTC. It specifies CASSLAASRRDEQFF.

This clonotype was counted between two and nine times. The CDR3 region is CASSLTGGRGYTEAFF. The CDR3 DNA sequence: TGCGCCAGCAGCTTAACAGGGGGAAGGGGATACACTGAAGCTTTCTTT. This rearrangement joins TRBV5-1 to TRBJ1-1, with 8 bases aligning to TRBD1. Losses at the gene ends were 2 bases for V and 3 bases for J; bases not matched to a gene: 9. The germline CDR1 and CDR2 sequences are SGHRS and YFSETQ. The CDR3 covers 16 residues.

This clonotype appeared many times. V and J are TRBV6-5 and TRBJ2-7; tentatively, D is TRBD1 (5 bases). The CDR3 has 15 residues. Germline V gene lookup returns CDR1 MNHEY and CDR2 SVGAGI. Trimming cost V 2 bases and J 6 bases, with 17 bases left between them. The CDR3 protein is CASSYHTGELGEQYF. In DNA form, the CDR3 reads TGTGCCAGCAGTTACCACACAGGCGAATTGGGCGAGCAGTACTTC.

To note about this clonotype: This may arise from a read error, as a much more abundant clone is one base away. This chain joins TRBV20-1 and TRBJ1-3; D possibly corresponds to TRBD1 (6 bases). The CDR3 totals 16 residues. CDR1 is DFQATT and CDR2 is SNEGSKA in the germline V gene (reference sequence). The CDR3 protein is CTNQGPGGNSGNTIYF. Written as DNA, the CDR3 is TGCACTAATCAAGGTCCGGGGGGCAACTCTGGAAACACCATATATTTT.

The chain joins TRBV4-2 to TRBJ1-5; tentatively, D is TRBD1 (6 bases). This CDR3 spans 15 amino acids. The ends were cut back, 1 base at V and 6 bases at J, with 13 bases in the middle. Germline V CDR1 and CDR2: LGHNA, YNFKEQ. As DNA, the CDR3 is TGTGCCAGCAGCCAAGGGGCGGGGGCGTCTCAGCCCCAGCATTTT. This codes for CASSQGAGASQPQHF.

This clonotype was seen many times. The rearrangement uses TRBV25-1 and TRBJ2-3; D possibly matches TRBD1 or TRBD2 (5 bases each). Germline V gene lookup returns CDR1 MGHDK and CDR2 SYGVNS. The CDR3 covers 15 residues. With 7 bases removed from V and 6 bases from J, the gap between germline ends came to 20 bases. CDR3 sequence reads: CASNSAGSFMDTQYF. Written as DNA, the CDR3 is TGTGCCAGCAACTCGGCAGGGAGTTTTATGGATACGCAGTATTTT.

The table lists this clonotype with many counts. The CDR3 sequence: CASTRTGGYRTILNTEAFF. Here the CDR3 DNA reads TGTGCCAGCACCAGGACAGGGGGCTATCGAACTATCTTGAACACTGAAGCTTTCTTT. V is TRBV6-5 and J is TRBJ1-1; 11 bases match TRBD1. The length of the CDR3 is 19 residues. Germline trimming cut 7 bases from V and 0 bases from J; bases unmatched to any gene: 16. Germline-derived CDR1 and CDR2 are MNHEY and SVGAGI.